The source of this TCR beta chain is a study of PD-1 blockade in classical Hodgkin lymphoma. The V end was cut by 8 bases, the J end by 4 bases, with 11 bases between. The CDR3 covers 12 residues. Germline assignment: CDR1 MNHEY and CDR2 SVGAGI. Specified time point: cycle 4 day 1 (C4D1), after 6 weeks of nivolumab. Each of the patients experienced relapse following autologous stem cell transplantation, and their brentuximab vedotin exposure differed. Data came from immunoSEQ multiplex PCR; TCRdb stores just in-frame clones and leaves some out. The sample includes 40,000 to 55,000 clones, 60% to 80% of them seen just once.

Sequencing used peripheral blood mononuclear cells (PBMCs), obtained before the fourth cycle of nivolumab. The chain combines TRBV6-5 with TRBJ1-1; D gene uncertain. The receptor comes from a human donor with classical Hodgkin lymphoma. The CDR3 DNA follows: TGTGCCAGCGCTAGCAATCCCACTGAAGCTTTCTTT. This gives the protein CASASNPTEAFF.